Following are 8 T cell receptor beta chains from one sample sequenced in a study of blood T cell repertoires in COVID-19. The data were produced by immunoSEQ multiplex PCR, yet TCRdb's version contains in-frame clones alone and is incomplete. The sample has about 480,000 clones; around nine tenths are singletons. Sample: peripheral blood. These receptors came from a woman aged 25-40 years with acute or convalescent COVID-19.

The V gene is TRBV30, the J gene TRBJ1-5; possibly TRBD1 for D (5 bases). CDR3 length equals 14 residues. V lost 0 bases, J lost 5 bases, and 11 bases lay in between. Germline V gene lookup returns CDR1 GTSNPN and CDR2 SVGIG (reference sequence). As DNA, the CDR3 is TGTGCCTGGAGTGTACTTCTAGGGGATCAGCCCCAGCATTTT. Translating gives CAWSVLLGDQPQHF. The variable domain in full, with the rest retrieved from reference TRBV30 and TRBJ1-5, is SQTIHQWPATLVQPVGSPLSLECTVEGTSNPNLYWYRQAAGRGLQLLFYSVGIGQISSEVPQNLSASRPQDRQFILSSKKLLLSDSGFYLCAWSVLLGDQPQHFGDGTRLSIL.

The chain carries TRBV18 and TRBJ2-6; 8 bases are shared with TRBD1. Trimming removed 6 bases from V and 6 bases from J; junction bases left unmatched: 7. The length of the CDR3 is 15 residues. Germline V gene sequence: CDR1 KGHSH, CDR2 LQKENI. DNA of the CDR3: TGTGCCAGCTCTGCCGGACAGGGCGAGGCCAACGTCCTGACTTTC. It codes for CASSAGQGEANVLTF. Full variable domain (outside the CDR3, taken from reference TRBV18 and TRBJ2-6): NAGVMQNPRHLVRRRGQEARLRCSPMKGHSHVYWYRQLPEEGLKFMVYLQKENIIDESGMPKERFSAEFPKEGPSILRIQQVVRGDSAAYFCASSAGQGEANVLTFGAGSRLTVL.

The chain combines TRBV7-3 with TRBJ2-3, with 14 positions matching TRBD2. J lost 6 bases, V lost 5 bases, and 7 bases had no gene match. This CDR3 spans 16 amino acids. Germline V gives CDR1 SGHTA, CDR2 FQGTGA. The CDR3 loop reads CASSRPGLAGEDTQYF. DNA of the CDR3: TGTGCCAGCAGCCGTCCGGGACTAGCGGGGGAGGATACGCAGTATTTT.

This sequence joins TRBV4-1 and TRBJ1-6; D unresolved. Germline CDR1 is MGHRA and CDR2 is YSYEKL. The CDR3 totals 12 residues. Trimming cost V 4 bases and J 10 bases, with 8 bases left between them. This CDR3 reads CASSPRGSPLHF. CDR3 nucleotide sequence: TGCGCCAGCAGCCCCCGCGGATCACCCCTCCACTTT.

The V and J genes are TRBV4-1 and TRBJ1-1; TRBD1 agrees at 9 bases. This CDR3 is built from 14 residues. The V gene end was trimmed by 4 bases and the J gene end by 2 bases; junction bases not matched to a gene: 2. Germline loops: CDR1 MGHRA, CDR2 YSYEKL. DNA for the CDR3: TGCGCCAGCAGCCTGGGACAGGGTAACACTGAAGCTTTCTTT. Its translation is CASSLGQGNTEAFF.

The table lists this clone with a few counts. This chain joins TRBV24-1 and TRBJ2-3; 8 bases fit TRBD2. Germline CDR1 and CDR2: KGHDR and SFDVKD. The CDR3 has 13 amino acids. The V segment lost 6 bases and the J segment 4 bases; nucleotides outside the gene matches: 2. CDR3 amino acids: CATSLAGSDTQYF. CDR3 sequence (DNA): TGTGCCACCAGTTTAGCGGGGTCAGATACGCAGTATTTT.

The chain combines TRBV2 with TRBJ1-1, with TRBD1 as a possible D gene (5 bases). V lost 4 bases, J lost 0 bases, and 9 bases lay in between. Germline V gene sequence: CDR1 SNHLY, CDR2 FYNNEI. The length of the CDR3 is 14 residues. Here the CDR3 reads CASSVGGMNTEAFF. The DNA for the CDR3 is TGTGCCAGCAGTGTTGGGGGGATGAACACTGAAGCTTTCTTT.

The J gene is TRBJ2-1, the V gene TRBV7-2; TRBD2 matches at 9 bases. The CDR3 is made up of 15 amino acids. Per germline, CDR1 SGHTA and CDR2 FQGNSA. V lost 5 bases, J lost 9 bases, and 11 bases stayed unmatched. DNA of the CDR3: TGTGCCAGCAGCCAGGGCGGGGGGGCCCAGGGTGAGCAGTTCTTC. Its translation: CASSQGGGAQGEQFF.